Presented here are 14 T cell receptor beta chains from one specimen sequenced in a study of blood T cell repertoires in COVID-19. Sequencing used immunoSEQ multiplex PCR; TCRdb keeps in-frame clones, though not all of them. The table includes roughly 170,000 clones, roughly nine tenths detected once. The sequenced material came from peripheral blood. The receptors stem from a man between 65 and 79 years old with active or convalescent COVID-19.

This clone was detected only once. The CDR3 here is CASSPGDIRGGGYTF. CDR3 DNA: TGTGCCAGCAGCCCAGGGGACATCAGGGGTGGTGGCTACACCTTC. The chain employs TRBV9 and TRBJ1-2, with TRBD1 as a possible D gene (6 bases). This CDR3 has 15 residues. Trimming took off 4 bases at V and 7 bases at J, with 20 bases between the two ends. CDR1 and CDR2 (germline): SGDLS, YYNGEE.

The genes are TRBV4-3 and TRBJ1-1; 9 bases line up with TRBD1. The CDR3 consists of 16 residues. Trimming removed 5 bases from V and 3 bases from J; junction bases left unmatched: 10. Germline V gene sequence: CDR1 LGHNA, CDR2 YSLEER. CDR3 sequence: CASSSNLRTGDTEAFF. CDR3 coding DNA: TGCGCCAGCAGCTCCAATCTACGGACAGGGGACACTGAAGCTTTCTTT.

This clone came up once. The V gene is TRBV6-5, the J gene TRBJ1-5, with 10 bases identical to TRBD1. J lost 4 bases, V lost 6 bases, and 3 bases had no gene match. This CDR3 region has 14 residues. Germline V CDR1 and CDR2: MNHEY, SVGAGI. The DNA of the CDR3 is TGTGCCAGCAGGAAGGGACAGGGGAATCAGCCCCAGCATTTT. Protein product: CASRKGQGNQPQHF.

The CDR3 region has the DNA TGTGCCAGCAGCGTTCAGACCGCTACTCGGGGCGAGCAGTACTTC. Translation gives CASSVQTATRGEQYF. The chain combines TRBV9 with TRBJ2-7; the D gene is possibly TRBD2 (5 bases). Germline-derived CDR1 and CDR2 are SGDLS and YYNGEE. V was cut by 2 bases and J by 6 bases, with 18 bases left in between. The CDR3 extends over 15 amino acids. The entire variable domain, with the rest obtained from reference TRBV9 and TRBJ2-7, is as follows: DSGVTQTPKHLITATGQRVTLRCSPRSGDLSVYWYQQSLDQGLQFLIQYYNGEERAKGNILERFSAQQFPDLHSELNLSSLELGDSALYFCASSVQTATRGEQYFGPGTRLTVT.

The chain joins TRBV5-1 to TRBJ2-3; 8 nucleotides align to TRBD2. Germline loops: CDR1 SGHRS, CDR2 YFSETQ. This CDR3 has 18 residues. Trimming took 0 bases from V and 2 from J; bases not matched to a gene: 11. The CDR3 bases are TGCGCCAGCAGCTTGGATATGGCTAGCGGGTCCGCCACAGATACGCAGTATTTT. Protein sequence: CASSLDMASGSATDTQYF. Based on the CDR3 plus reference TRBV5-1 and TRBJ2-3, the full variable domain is KAGVTQTPRYLIKTRGQQVTLSCSPISGHRSVSWYQQTPGQGLQFLFEYFSETQRNKGNFPGRFSGRQFSNSRSEMNVSTLELGDSALYLCASSLDMASGSATDTQYFGPGTRLTVL.

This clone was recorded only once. CDR3 nucleotides: TGTGCCAGCAGCCCACCCCCGGACAAGGGGATTACTGAAGCTTTCTTT. Amino acids: CASSPPPDKGITEAFF. J is TRBJ1-1 and V is TRBV13; weak D call: TRBD1 (5 bases). This CDR3 region has 16 residues. The V gene lost 5 bases and the J gene lost 5 bases, with 21 bases spanning the gap. CDR1 and CDR2 (germline): PRHDT, FYEKMQ (reference sequence).

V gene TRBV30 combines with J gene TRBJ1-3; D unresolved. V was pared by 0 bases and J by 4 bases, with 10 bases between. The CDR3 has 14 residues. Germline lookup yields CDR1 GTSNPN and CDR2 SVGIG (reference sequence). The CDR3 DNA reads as TGTGCCTGGAGTGTAACTGGGCGAGGAAACACCATATATTTT. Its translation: CAWSVTGRGNTIYF.

The chain's CDR3 is CASSSRGSPPDTQYF. CDR3 bases: TGTGCCAGCAGCTCGCGCGGGAGCCCCCCAGATACGCAGTATTTT. The chain links TRBV7-2 to TRBJ2-3, with 7 bases matching TRBD2. The J segment lost 4 bases and the V segment lost 4 bases, leaving 8 bases of the junction unmatched. This CDR3 is built from 15 residues. Germline V gene lookup returns CDR1 SGHTA and CDR2 FQGNSA.

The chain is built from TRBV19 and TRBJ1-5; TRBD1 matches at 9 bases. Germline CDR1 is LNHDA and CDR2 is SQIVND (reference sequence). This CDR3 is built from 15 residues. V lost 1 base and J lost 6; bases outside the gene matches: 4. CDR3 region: CASSIGTGGSQPQHF. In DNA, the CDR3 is TGTGCCAGTAGTATAGGAACAGGGGGCAGTCAGCCCCAGCATTTT.

The CDR3 here is CASSLQNGNTIYF. The CDR3, as DNA: TGCGCCAGCAGCCTCCAGAACGGAAACACCATATATTTT. The V gene is TRBV4-1, the J gene TRBJ1-3; D uncertain. Trimming shortened V by 4 bases and J by 4 bases, and 8 bases separated the two germline ends. CDR1 MGHRA and CDR2 YSYEKL come from the germline V gene. The CDR3 contains 13 residues.

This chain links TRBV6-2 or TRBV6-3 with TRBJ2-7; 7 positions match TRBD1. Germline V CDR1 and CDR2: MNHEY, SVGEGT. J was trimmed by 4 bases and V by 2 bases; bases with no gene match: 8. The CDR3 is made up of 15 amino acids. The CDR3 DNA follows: TGTGCCAGCAGTTACCCAAGACAGGGTCAATACGAGCAGTACTTC. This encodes CASSYPRQGQYEQYF.

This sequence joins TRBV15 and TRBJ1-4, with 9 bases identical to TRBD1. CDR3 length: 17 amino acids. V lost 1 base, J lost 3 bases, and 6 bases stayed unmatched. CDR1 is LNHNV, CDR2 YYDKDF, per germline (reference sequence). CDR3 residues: CATSRGDRVGANEKLFF. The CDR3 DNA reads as TGTGCCACCAGCAGAGGGGACAGGGTTGGGGCTAATGAAAAACTGTTTTTT.

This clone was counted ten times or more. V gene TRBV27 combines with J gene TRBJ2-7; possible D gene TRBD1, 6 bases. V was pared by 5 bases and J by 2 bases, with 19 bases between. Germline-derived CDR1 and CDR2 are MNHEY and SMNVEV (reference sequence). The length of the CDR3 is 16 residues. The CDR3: CASSPTYRVRAYEQYF. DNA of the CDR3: TGTGCCAGCAGTCCAACCTACAGGGTGCGGGCCTACGAGCAGTACTTC.

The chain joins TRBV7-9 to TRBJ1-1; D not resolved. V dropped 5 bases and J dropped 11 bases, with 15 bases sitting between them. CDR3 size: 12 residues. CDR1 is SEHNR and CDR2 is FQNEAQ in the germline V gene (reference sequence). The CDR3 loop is CASSPTAEMAFF. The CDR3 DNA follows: TGTGCCAGCAGCCCCACGGCGGAGATGGCTTTCTTT.